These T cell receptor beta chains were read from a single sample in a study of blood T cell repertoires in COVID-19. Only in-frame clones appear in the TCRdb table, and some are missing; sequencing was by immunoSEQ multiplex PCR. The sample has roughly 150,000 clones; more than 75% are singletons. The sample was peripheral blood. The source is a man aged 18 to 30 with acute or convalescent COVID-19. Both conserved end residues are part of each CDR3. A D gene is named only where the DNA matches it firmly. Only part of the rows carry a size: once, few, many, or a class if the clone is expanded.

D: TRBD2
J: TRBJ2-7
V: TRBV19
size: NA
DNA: TGTGCCAGTAGCCCTCAGGGACTAGCGGGAATCTACGAGCAGTACTTC
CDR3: CASSPQGLAGIYEQYF

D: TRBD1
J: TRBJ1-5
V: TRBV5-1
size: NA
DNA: TGCGCCAGCAGCTTGGGGACAGGGGAGAATCAGCCCCAGCATTTT
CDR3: CASSLGTGENQPQHF

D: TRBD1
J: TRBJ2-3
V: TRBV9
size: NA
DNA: TGTGCCAGCAGCCCTCCGGGACAGGGGGCGGATACGCAGTATTTT
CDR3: CASSPPGQGADTQYF

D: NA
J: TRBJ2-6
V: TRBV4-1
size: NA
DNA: TGCGCCAGCAGCCAGGACCATACAGGGAGCGGGGCCAACGTCCTGACTTTC
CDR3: CASSQDHTGSGANVLTF

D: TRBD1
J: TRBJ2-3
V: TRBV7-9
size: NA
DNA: TGTGCCAGCAGCTTAGCGGGACAGGGACCAGATACGCAGTATTTT
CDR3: CASSLAGQGPDTQYF

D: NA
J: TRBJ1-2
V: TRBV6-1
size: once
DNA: TGTGCCAGCAGTGAAGCGGAGGCAGGGGTCCCCCCCTATGGCTACACCTTC
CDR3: CASSEAEAGVPPYGYTF

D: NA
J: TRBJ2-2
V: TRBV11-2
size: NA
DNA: TGTGCCAGCAGCTTAAGCAGGACGAACACCGGGGAGCTGTTTTTT
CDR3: CASSLSRTNTGELFF

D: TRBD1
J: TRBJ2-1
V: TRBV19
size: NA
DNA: TGTGCCAGTATACCCAGGGGGCTTGAAAACAATGAGCAGTTCTTC
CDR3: CASIPRGLENNEQFF

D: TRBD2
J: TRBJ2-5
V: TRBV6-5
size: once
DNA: TGTGCCAGCCAGCGGGGGCAAGAGACCCAGTACTTC
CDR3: CASQRGQETQYF

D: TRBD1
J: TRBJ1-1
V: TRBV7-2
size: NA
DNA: TGTGCCAGCAGCCCCTGGACAGGGCGGAACACTGAAGCTTTCTTT
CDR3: CASSPWTGRNTEAFF

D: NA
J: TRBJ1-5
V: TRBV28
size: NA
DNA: TGTGCCAGCACCCCCGGAGGGCTCTATAGCAATCAGCCCCAGCATTTT
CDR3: CASTPGGLYSNQPQHF

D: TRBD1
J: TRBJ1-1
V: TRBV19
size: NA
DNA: TGTGCCAGTAGCCCAGCCAACAGGGGCTTTGAAGCTTTCTTT
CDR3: CASSPANRGFEAFF

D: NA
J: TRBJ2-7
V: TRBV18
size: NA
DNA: TGTGCCAGCTCACCAGGTTCGGAGAGCGGCGAGCAGTACTTC
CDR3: CASSPGSESGEQYF

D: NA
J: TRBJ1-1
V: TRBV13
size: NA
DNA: TGTGCCAGCAGCTTAGATCGGTGGGGCAGCGAGAACACTGAAGCTTTCTTT
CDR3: CASSLDRWGSENTEAFF

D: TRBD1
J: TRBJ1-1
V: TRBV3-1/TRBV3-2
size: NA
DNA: TGTGCCAGCAGCCCTAAACAGGGGTGGGACACTGAAGCTTTCTTT
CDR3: CASSPKQGWDTEAFF

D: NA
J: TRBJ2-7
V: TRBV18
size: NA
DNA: TGTGCCAGCTCACCACGCACTTCCTACGAGCAGTACTTC
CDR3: CASSPRTSYEQYF

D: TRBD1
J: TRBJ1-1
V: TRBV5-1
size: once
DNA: TGCGCCAGCAGCCTGGACAGGGTAGGCGGTGAAGCTTTCTTT
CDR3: CASSLDRVGGEAFF

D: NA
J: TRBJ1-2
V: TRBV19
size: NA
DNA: TGTGCCAGGCATATGGGGGCGGGGGGCGCCTATGGCTACACCTTC
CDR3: CARHMGAGGAYGYTF

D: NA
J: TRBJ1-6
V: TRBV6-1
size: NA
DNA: TGTGCCAGCAGTGAGATCAACAGGGATTCACCCCTCCACTTT
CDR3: CASSEINRDSPLHF

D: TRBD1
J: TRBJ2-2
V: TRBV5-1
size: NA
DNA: TGCGCCAGCAGCTACGGACAGGGGAGGGCCGGGGAGCTGTTTTTT
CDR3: CASSYGQGRAGELFF

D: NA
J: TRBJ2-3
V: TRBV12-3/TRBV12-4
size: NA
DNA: TGTGCCAGCAGGCCTAAGGGGGATACGCAGTATTTT
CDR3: CASRPKGDTQYF

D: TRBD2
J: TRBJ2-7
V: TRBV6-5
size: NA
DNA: TGTGCCAGCAGTAACACTAGGACTAGTCCCTACGAGCAGTACTTC
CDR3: CASSNTRTSPYEQYF

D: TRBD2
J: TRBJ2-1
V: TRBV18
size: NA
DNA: TGTGCCAGCTCACCACGTCGACTAGCGGGAGAAAGTGAGCAGTTCTTC
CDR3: CASSPRRLAGESEQFF

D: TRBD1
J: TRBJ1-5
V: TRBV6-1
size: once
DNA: TGTGCCAGCAGTGGACAGGGGCCGTACTATAGCAATCAGCCCCAGCATTTT
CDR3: CASSGQGPYYSNQPQHF

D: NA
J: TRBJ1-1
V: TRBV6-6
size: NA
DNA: TGTGCCGGGCTTAAGACGGAGGGAAACACTGAAGCTTTCTTT
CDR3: CAGLKTEGNTEAFF

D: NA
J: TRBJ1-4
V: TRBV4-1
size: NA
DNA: TGCGCCAGCAGCCTAGCCCCGGTGGCTAATGAAAAACTGTTTTTT
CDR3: CASSLAPVANEKLFF

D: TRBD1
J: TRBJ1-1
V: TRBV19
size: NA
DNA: TGTGCCAGTAGTCCTCTGGACAGGGAAACTGAAGCTTTCTTT
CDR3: CASSPLDRETEAFF

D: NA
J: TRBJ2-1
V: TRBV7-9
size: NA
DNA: TGTGCCAGCAGCTTAGGGGGCGCGGGAAATGAGCAGTTCTTC
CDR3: CASSLGGAGNEQFF

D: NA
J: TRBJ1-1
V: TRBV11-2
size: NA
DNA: TGTGCCAGCAGCTTTACGAGGGTTGAAGCTTTCTTT
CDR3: CASSFTRVEAFF

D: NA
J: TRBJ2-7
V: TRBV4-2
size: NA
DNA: TGTGCCAGCAGCCAAGATGGGGTAGGGGGTAGCTCCTACGAGCAGTACTTC
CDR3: CASSQDGVGGSSYEQYF

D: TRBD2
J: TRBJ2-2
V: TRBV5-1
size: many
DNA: TGCGCCAGCAGCCATGGTATTAGCGGGGGACTCACCGGGGAGCTGTTTTTT
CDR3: CASSHGISGGLTGELFF

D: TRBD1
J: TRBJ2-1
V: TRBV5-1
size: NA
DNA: TGCGCCAGCAGCTTCCGGACAGGGGCCTACAATGAGCAGTTCTTC
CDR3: CASSFRTGAYNEQFF